Below, 29 T cell receptor beta chains from the same sample are listed, as sequenced in a study of shared clonotypes between healthy human individuals. Clones were sequenced by immunoSEQ multiplex PCR, and TCRdb holds only the in-frame ones, with some missing. The repertoire holds fewer than 400,000 clones, less than 85% seen once, with 10% in the top ten. Material: memory CD4+ T cells sorted from blood. The sample's subset: CD45RA-negative fraction. These receptors were collected from a man aged 25-45 years in good health.

The chain joins TRBV5-1 to TRBJ2-4; D might be TRBD1 (6 bases). This CDR3 comprises 18 residues. From germline, CDR1 is SGHRS and CDR2 YFSETQ. V was shortened by 4 bases and J by 0 bases, with 20 bases between the two germline ends. The chain's CDR3 is CASSRGHYANLAKNIQYF. The CDR3 coding sequence is TGCGCCAGCAGCCGGGGACATTACGCCAACCTAGCCAAAAACATTCAGTACTTC.

This clone was counted between two and nine times. In nucleotides, the CDR3 is TGTGCCTGGAGTGCGCGGACGGGGTGGGAGACCCAGTACTTC. This translates into CAWSARTGWETQYF. The chain links TRBV30 to TRBJ2-5, with D tentatively TRBD2 (5 bases). The ends were cut back, 1 base at V and 5 bases at J, with 14 bases in the middle. The CDR3 totals 14 residues. Germline V gene lookup returns CDR1 GTSNPN and CDR2 SVGIG (reference sequence). Supplemented by reference TRBV30 and TRBJ2-5, the full variable domain reads SQTIHQWPATLVQPVGSPLSLECTVEGTSNPNLYWYRQAAGRGLQLLFYSVGIGQISSEVPQNLSASRPQDRQFILSSKKLLLSDSGFYLCAWSARTGWETQYFGPGTRLLVL.

The J gene is TRBJ2-7, the V gene TRBV6-6, with D perhaps matching TRBD1 or TRBD2 (5 bases each). V gave up 7 bases and J gave up 3 bases, with 16 bases separating them. Looked up from germline, CDR1 is MNHNY and CDR2 is SVGAGI (reference sequence). This CDR3 has 14 amino acids. CDR3 protein: CASIHGTGDYEQYF. In DNA, the CDR3 is TGTGCCAGCATTCACGGGACGGGTGACTACGAGCAGTACTTC.

This chain uses TRBV7-7 with TRBJ2-6; TRBD2 might be the D (6 bases). Looked up from germline, CDR1 is SSHAT and CDR2 is FNYEAQ (reference sequence). This CDR3 has 16 residues. V shed 5 bases and J shed 1 base, with 12 bases lying between them. This CDR3 is CASSLSGPSGANVLTF. In nucleotides, the CDR3 is TGTGCCAGCAGCCTTAGCGGACCTTCTGGGGCCAACGTCCTGACTTTC. Full variable domain (rest looked up from reference TRBV7-7 and TRBJ2-6): GAGVSQSPRYKVTKRGQDVTLRCDPISSHATLYWYQQALGQGPEFLTYFNYEAQPDKSGLPSDRFSAERPEGSISTLTIQRTEQRDSAMYRCASSLSGPSGANVLTFGAGSRLTVL.

This chain connects TRBV19 to TRBJ1-1; the match to TRBD1 covers 9 bases. CDR1 and CDR2 (germline): LNHDA, SQIVND (reference sequence). V gave up 5 bases and J gave up 0 bases; unmatched junction bases: 7. The CDR3 sequence is 16 residues long. The CDR3: CASSPRTGAVNTEAFF. The CDR3, as DNA: TGTGCCAGTAGTCCTCGGACAGGGGCAGTGAACACTGAAGCTTTCTTT.

This chain connects TRBV5-1 to TRBJ1-1; TRBD1 is a possible D gene (6 bases). Germline assignment: CDR1 SGHRS and CDR2 YFSETQ. The CDR3 is 15 amino acids. Trimming left V 2 bases short and J 5 bases short, with 16 bases between. CDR3 loop: CASSLGGETLTEAFF. In DNA, the CDR3 is TGCGCCAGCAGCTTAGGGGGGGAGACACTTACTGAAGCTTTCTTT.

This clone was detected a few times. The chain uses TRBV27 and TRBJ2-7; 9 bases are a match to TRBD2. Germline trimming cut 3 bases from V and 3 bases from J; bases unmatched to any gene: 6. The length of the CDR3 is 15 residues. Germline-derived CDR1 and CDR2 are MNHEY and SMNVEV (reference sequence). CDR3 protein: CASSLGSGRIYEQYF. CDR3 nucleotide sequence: TGTGCCAGCAGTTTGGGTAGCGGGAGAATCTACGAGCAGTACTTC.

This clone was detected many times. In DNA form, the CDR3 reads TGCGCCAGCAGCCAAGATAGGGGCCGGACAGGGGCCACAGATACGCAGTATTTT. This encodes CASSQDRGRTGATDTQYF. The chain uses TRBV4-1 and TRBJ2-3, with 9 bases fitting TRBD1. Looked up from germline, CDR1 is MGHRA and CDR2 is YSYEKL. CDR3 length: 18 residues. V lost 0 bases to trimming and J lost 2 bases; unmatched junction nucleotides: 9.

This clone was recorded a few times. This chain connects TRBV28 to TRBJ2-7; 9 bases agree with TRBD1. CDR3 size: 15 residues. Germline CDR1 and CDR2: MDHEN and SYDVKM. Trimming took 6 bases from V and 2 from J; bases not matched to a gene: 8. The chain's CDR3 is CASRKPGQGPYEQYF. The CDR3, as DNA: TGTGCCAGCAGAAAACCGGGACAGGGACCCTACGAGCAGTACTTC.

This clone was counted between two and nine times. V gene TRBV7-3 combines with J gene TRBJ2-1; TRBD1 agrees at 7 bases. This CDR3 is built from 14 residues. Trimming cost V 1 base and J 8 bases; bases outside gene matches: 5. The germline gives CDR1 SGHTA, CDR2 FQGTGA. The CDR3 sequence is CASSLIQGVDEQFF. The CDR3 nucleotides read TGTGCCAGCAGCTTAATCCAGGGGGTGGATGAGCAGTTCTTC.

In this sample, this clone turned up a few times. The chain is built from TRBV2 and TRBJ2-7; D possibly corresponds to TRBD2 (5 bases). CDR1 and CDR2 (germline): SNHLY, FYNNEI. The CDR3 is 14 residues long. The ends were cut back, 0 bases at V and 3 bases at J, with 9 bases in the middle. The CDR3 sequence: CASSEALAGYEQYF. Written as DNA, the CDR3 is TGTGCCAGCAGTGAAGCGCTGGCGGGCTACGAGCAGTACTTC.

The chain uses TRBV2 and TRBJ2-1; 9 bases are a match to TRBD2. In germline, CDR1 is SNHLY, CDR2 FYNNEI. J lost 8 bases, V lost 5 bases, and 7 bases had no gene match. This CDR3 spans 14 amino acids. Here the CDR3 reads CASSLAGFDDEQFF. CDR3 nucleotide sequence: TGTGCCAGCAGTCTAGCGGGATTTGATGATGAGCAGTTCTTC. Together with reference TRBV2 and TRBJ2-1, the CDR3 gives the full variable domain: EPEVTQTPSHQVTQMGQEVILRCVPISNHLYFYWYRQILGQKVEFLVSFYNNEISEKSEIFDDQFSVERPDGSNFTLKIRSTKLEDSAMYFCASSLAGFDDEQFFGPGTRLTVL.

The chain is built from TRBV7-8 and TRBJ1-4; D is uncertain. The germline gives CDR1 SGHVS, CDR2 FQNEAQ. The CDR3 has 14 amino acids. V dropped 0 bases and J dropped 7 bases, with 9 bases sitting between them. CDR3 residues: CASSLARRGEKLFF. DNA of the CDR3: TGTGCCAGCAGCTTAGCGCGGCGGGGTGAAAAACTGTTTTTT.

The genes are TRBV7-2 and TRBJ2-2; 10 nucleotides match TRBD2. Germline lookup yields CDR1 SGHTA and CDR2 FQGNSA. J lost 5 bases, V lost 5 bases, and 5 bases had no gene match. The CDR3 sequence is 15 residues long. CDR3 sequence: CASSVLAGSTGELFF. CDR3 DNA: TGTGCCAGCAGCGTACTAGCGGGATCGACCGGGGAGCTGTTTTTT.

The V and J genes are TRBV11-3 and TRBJ2-3, with 12 bases aligning to TRBD2. This CDR3 region has 17 residues. CDR1 and CDR2 (germline): SGHNT, YENEEA. V was clipped by 4 bases and J by 3 bases; unmatched bases: 8. The CDR3 reads CASSSRTSGTTTDTQYF. In nucleotides, the CDR3 is TGTGCCAGCAGCTCTAGGACTAGCGGGACCACTACAGATACGCAGTATTTT.

The chain employs TRBV6-1 and TRBJ2-1; either TRBD1 or TRBD2 may supply D (5 bases each). Germline V gene lookup returns CDR1 MNHNS and CDR2 SASEGT. The ends were cut back, 3 bases at V and 5 bases at J, with 14 bases in the middle. This CDR3 spans 15 amino acids. This CDR3 reads CASSEGTPKDNEQFF. CDR3 bases: TGTGCCAGCAGTGAGGGGACCCCGAAAGACAATGAGCAGTTCTTC.

The chain combines TRBV2 with TRBJ1-4, with 8 bases fitting TRBD1. The V gene end was trimmed by 10 bases and the J gene end by 7 bases; junction bases not matched to a gene: 5. The CDR3 extends over 12 amino acids. Germline loops: CDR1 SNHLY, CDR2 FYNNEI. CDR3 in amino acids: CATRGQVEKLFF. The CDR3 region has the DNA TGTGCCACCAGGGGGCAGGTTGAAAAACTGTTTTTT.

This clone has only a few counts. This rearrangement joins TRBV7-9 to TRBJ2-7; maybe TRBD2 (6 bases). V lost 4 bases, J lost 1 base, and 14 bases lay in between. Looked up from germline, CDR1 is SEHNR and CDR2 is FQNEAQ (reference sequence). There are 15 residues in the CDR3. Here the CDR3 reads CASSSGDLRSYEQYF. CDR3 DNA: TGTGCCAGCAGCTCGGGGGACCTTCGGTCCTACGAGCAGTACTTC.

The rearrangement joins TRBV9 to TRBJ2-6; D unclear. Trimming left V 7 bases short and J 0 bases short, with 5 bases between. The CDR3 is 13 residues long. Germline-derived CDR1 and CDR2 are SGDLS and YYNGEE. DNA for the CDR3: TGTGCCAGCGGGCTCTCTGGGGCCAACGTCCTGACTTTC. Protein: CASGLSGANVLTF.

As for this clone: Other DNA sequences of this sample code for an identical CDR3. The chain recombines TRBV30 with TRBJ1-3, with no clear D. Per germline, CDR1 GTSNPN and CDR2 SVGIG (reference sequence). The CDR3 loop spans 12 amino acids. Deletions cut 0 bases from V and 4 bases from J, with 4 bases between. CDR3 DNA: TGTGCCTGGAGTGTCGTCGGAAACACCATATATTTT. Translating gives CAWSVVGNTIYF.

The chain combines TRBV4-1 with TRBJ2-7; D may match TRBD1 or TRBD2 (5 bases each). The CDR3 totals 15 residues. Between the trimmed V and J ends, which lost 1 base and 3 bases, there was a span of 13 bases. Germline lookup yields CDR1 MGHRA and CDR2 YSYEKL. The DNA for the CDR3 is TGCGCCAGCAGCCAAGCCGGGACGAGACTCTACGAGCAGTACTTC. It translates to CASSQAGTRLYEQYF.

The rearrangement joins TRBV10-3 to TRBJ2-1, with 11 nucleotides matching TRBD2. The CDR3 contains 15 residues. Germline V CDR1 and CDR2: ENHRY, SYGVKD. Trimming cost V 3 bases and J 14 bases; bases outside gene matches: 12. CDR3 in DNA: TGTGCCATCAGTGAAGGGTCTAGCGGGAGGCCCGGGGAGTTCTTC. It yields the protein CAISEGSSGRPGEFF.

J is TRBJ2-2 and V is TRBV15; D gene uncertain. The V end lost 0 bases, the J end lost 4 bases, and 9 bases lay between the germline ends. The CDR3 length is 15 residues. Germline V gives CDR1 LNHNV, CDR2 YYDKDF (reference sequence). CDR3 region: CATSRDQLGTGELFF. DNA of the CDR3: TGTGCCACCAGCAGAGATCAACTTGGCACCGGGGAGCTGTTTTTT.

V usage is TRBV28 and J usage is TRBJ2-7; perhaps TRBD1 as D (6 bases). This CDR3 has 14 residues. The germline gives CDR1 MDHEN, CDR2 SYDVKM. V shed 7 bases and J shed 1 base, with 14 bases lying between them. In DNA form, the CDR3 reads TGTGCCAGCACCATGCGACAGGTTTCCTACGAGCAGTACTTC. It is translated as CASTMRQVSYEQYF.

J is TRBJ1-4 and V is TRBV11-2, with D perhaps matching TRBD1 (6 bases). Germline-derived CDR1 and CDR2 are SGHAT and FQNNGV. The CDR3 extends over 15 amino acids. Trimming took off 1 base at V and 0 bases at J, with 6 bases between the two ends. Written as DNA, the CDR3 is TGTGCCAGCAGCTTAGCAGGGGCAACTAATGAAAAACTGTTTTTT. Translated, it gives CASSLAGATNEKLFF.

This rearrangement joins TRBV5-5 to TRBJ1-4; tentative D call: TRBD1 (5 bases). The germline V and J ends were trimmed by 3 bases and 3 bases, with 12 bases remaining between them. Germline V gene data show CDR1 as SGHKS and CDR2 as YYEKEE (reference sequence). This CDR3 is 15 amino acids long. Written as DNA, the CDR3 is TGTGCCAGCAGCTGGGGACGCACCTCTAATGAAAAACTGTTTTTT. Its translation is CASSWGRTSNEKLFF.

The chain has TRBV7-3 and TRBJ1-1; 8 bases match TRBD1. The trim removed 1 base at V and 7 bases at J, leaving 5 bases unmatched. Germline assignment: CDR1 SGHTA and CDR2 FQGTGA. The CDR3 totals 14 residues. In DNA form, the CDR3 reads TGTGCCAGCAGCTTAAACCAGGGGGCTGGTGAAGCTTTCTTT. Translation gives CASSLNQGAGEAFF. Variable domain in full (rest from reference TRBV7-3 and TRBJ1-1): GAGVSQTPSNKVTEKGKYVELRCDPISGHTALYWYRQSLGQGPEFLIYFQGTGAADDSGLPNDRFFAVRPEGSVSTLKIQRTERGDSAVYLCASSLNQGAGEAFFGQGTRLTVV.

About this clone: The same CDR3 can be traced to other DNA sequences in this sample. The genes are TRBV7-9 and TRBJ2-1, with TRBD2 identical over 10 bases. V was clipped by 0 bases and J by 4 bases; unmatched bases: 3. The CDR3 extends over 16 amino acids. CDR1 and CDR2 from the germline V gene are SEHNR and FQNEAQ (reference sequence). This CDR3 reads CASSLALAGAYNEQFF. The CDR3 DNA sequence: TGTGCCAGCAGCTTAGCCCTAGCGGGAGCTTACAATGAGCAGTTCTTC.

This clone occurred a few times. The chain employs TRBV29-1 and TRBJ2-3; 7 positions agree with TRBD2. Looked up from germline, CDR1 is SQVTM and CDR2 is ANQGSEA. V lost 2 bases to trimming and J lost 1 base; unmatched junction nucleotides: 3. The CDR3 spans 14 residues. This chain's CDR3 is CSVETSAGTDTQYF. The CDR3 bases are TGCAGCGTTGAAACTAGCGCTGGCACAGATACGCAGTATTTT.